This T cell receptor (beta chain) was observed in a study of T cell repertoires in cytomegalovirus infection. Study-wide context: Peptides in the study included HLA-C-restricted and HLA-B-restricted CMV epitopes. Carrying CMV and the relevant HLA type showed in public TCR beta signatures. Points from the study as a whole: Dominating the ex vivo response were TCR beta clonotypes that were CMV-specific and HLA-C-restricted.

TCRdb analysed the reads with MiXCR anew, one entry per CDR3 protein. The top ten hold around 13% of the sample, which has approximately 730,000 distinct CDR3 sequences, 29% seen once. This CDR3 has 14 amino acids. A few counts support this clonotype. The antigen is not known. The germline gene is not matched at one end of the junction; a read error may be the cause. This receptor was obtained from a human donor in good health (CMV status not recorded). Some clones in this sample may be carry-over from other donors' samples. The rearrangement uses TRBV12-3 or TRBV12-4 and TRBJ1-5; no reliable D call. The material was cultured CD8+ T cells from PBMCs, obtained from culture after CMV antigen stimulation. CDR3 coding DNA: TGTGCCAGCAGCTTAGGGCCGTTGGATCAGCCCCAGCATTTT. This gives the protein CASSLGPLDQPQHF.